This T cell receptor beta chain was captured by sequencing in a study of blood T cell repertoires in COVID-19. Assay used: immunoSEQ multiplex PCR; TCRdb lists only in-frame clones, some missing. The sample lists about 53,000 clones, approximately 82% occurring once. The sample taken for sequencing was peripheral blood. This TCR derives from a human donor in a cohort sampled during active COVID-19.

This chain's CDR3 is CASSQAFSYEQYF. The CDR3, as DNA: TGTGCCAGCAGCCAAGCGTTTTCCTACGAGCAGTACTTC. The chain couples TRBV3-1 (or the pseudogene TRBV3-2) to TRBJ2-7; D is unclear. CDR1 LGHDT and CDR2 YNNKEL come from the germline V gene (reference sequence). V dropped 1 base and J dropped 1 base, with 5 bases sitting between them. CDR3 length: 13 residues.